Shown below are 28 T cell receptor beta chains from a single sample sequenced in a study of T-cell reconstitution after alpha-beta-depleted transplantation in children. Unique molecular identifiers were used to barcode this TCRbeta library. TCRdb reprocessed the PCR reads with MiXCR, giving one entry per CDR3 protein. In the table there are 750,000 to 950,000 distinct CDR3 sequences, roughly 15% of which are singletons. The sample consisted of PBMCs, mostly from graft donor cells, taken 360 days after TCRalphabeta/CD19-depleted stem cell transplant. Every receptor here comes from a male patient between 10 and 17 years old who had a stem cell transplant for acute lymphoblastic leukemia, so the T cells may come from the graft donor.

The rearrangement uses TRBV7-2 and TRBJ2-5, with a possible D match to TRBD2 (6 bases). The ends were cut back, 2 bases at V and 7 bases at J, with 14 bases in the middle. This CDR3 is built from 14 residues. Per germline, CDR1 SGHTA and CDR2 FQGNSA. CDR3 in DNA: TGTGCCAGCAGCTTATCCGGCCCCGGGGGGACCCAGTACTTC. Translation: CASSLSGPGGTQYF.

The genes are TRBV11-3 and TRBJ2-1; 10 bases agree with TRBD2. After removal of 5 bases from V and 7 bases from J, the junction contained 5 bases not matched to a gene. The germline gives CDR1 SGHNT, CDR2 YENEEA. This CDR3 is 14 amino acids long. The CDR3 region is CASSLRTSGNEQFF. Written as DNA, the CDR3 is TGTGCCAGCAGCCTCCGGACTAGCGGTAATGAGCAGTTCTTC.

The chain is built from TRBV19 and TRBJ1-2; 7 bases are a match to TRBD1. This CDR3 comprises 14 residues. The V gene's germline CDR1 is LNHDA and CDR2 SQIVND (reference sequence). Trimming took 10 bases from V and 3 from J; bases not matched to a gene: 11. CDR3: CATTTDREDYGYTF. The DNA for the CDR3 is TGTGCCACCACAACCGACAGGGAGGACTATGGCTACACCTTC.

This clonotype has just a few counts. The chain employs TRBV2 and TRBJ2-7; maybe TRBD1 (5 bases). The CDR3 loop spans 10 amino acids. V was clipped by 5 bases and J by 7 bases, with 6 bases between them. CDR1 and CDR2 (germline): SNHLY, FYNNEI. The CDR3 DNA reads TGTGCCAGCAGTCGGACAGAGCAGTACTTC. Encoded protein: CASSRTEQYF.

V and J are TRBV12-3 or TRBV12-4 and TRBJ2-5; TRBD1 agrees at 10 bases. CDR3 length: 16 residues. V lost 2 bases, J lost 2 bases, and 5 bases stayed unmatched. This chain's CDR3 is CASSLYRTGGQETQYF. The DNA of the CDR3 is TGTGCCAGCAGTTTATATAGGACAGGGGGTCAAGAGACCCAGTACTTC.

This clonotype was observed at least ten times. The chain couples TRBV29-1 to TRBJ2-2; no clear D. CDR3 length: 12 residues. Germline V gene lookup returns CDR1 SQVTM and CDR2 ANQGSEA. Deletions cut 6 bases from V and 3 bases from J, with 8 bases between. CDR3 in amino acids: CSVDRDTGELFF. The CDR3 DNA reads TGCAGCGTGGACCGCGACACCGGGGAGCTGTTTTTT.

The rearrangement links TRBV5-6 to TRBJ1-1; 7 nucleotides agree with TRBD1. Germline V gives CDR1 SGHDT, CDR2 YYEEEE. The CDR3 is 17 residues long. Germline trimming cut 7 bases from V and 10 bases from J; bases unmatched to any gene: 25. Written as DNA, the CDR3 is TGTGCCAGCGTCCCTCCGAGGTCGACAGGGACTTTTGGAATAGCTTTCTTT. As protein: CASVPPRSTGTFGIAFF.

CDR3 DNA: TGTGCCAGCAGCCAAGGTGGCGGGGGGCGCAACCACGAGCAGTACTTC. Translated: CASSQGGGGRNHEQYF. V and J are TRBV9 and TRBJ2-7, with 8 bases matching TRBD2. This CDR3 has 16 amino acids. The V and J ends lost 4 bases and 5 bases, in that order; junction bases with no gene match: 14. Germline V lookup: CDR1 SGDLS, CDR2 YYNGEE.

This clonotype was detected many times. The chain is built from TRBV7-9 and TRBJ1-1; D is uncertain. CDR1 and CDR2 (germline): SEHNR, FQNEAQ (reference sequence). V lost 6 bases and J lost 1, with 9 bases in between. The CDR3 has 13 amino acids. Here the CDR3 DNA reads TGTGCCAGCAGAGGAGCAGAGAACACTGAAGCTTTCTTT. This sequence encodes CASRGAENTEAFF.

Of note for this clonotype: One junction end disagrees with the germline gene, perhaps due to a read error. The V and J genes are TRBV29-1 and TRBJ1-1, with a weak D call TRBD1 (6 bases). Looked up from germline, CDR1 is SQVTM and CDR2 is ANQGSEA. This CDR3 comprises 15 residues. The CDR3 DNA reads as TGCAGCGTCTACAATGAGAGGGCCTGGGACACTGAAGCTTTCTTC. This translates into CSVYNERAWDTEAFF.

A few counts support this clonotype. V is TRBV7-9 and J is TRBJ2-1; D gene ambiguous. The V gene's germline CDR1 is SEHNR and CDR2 FQNEAQ (reference sequence). The V and J ends lost 4 bases and 9 bases respectively, with 10 bases between them. This CDR3 spans 12 amino acids. The CDR3 coding sequence is TGTGCCAGCAGCTCTTTTAGGAGTGAGCAGTTCTTC. As protein: CASSSFRSEQFF.

This clonotype was seen only a few times. The CDR3 protein is CASGSWGSSYEQYF. The CDR3 nucleotides are TGCGCCAGCGGGAGTTGGGGCTCATCCTACGAGCAGTACTTC. V and J are TRBV5-1 and TRBJ2-7; the D call may be TRBD1 or TRBD2 (5 bases each). The CDR3 loop spans 14 amino acids. Trimming cost V 7 bases and J 1 base, with 15 bases left between them. Germline assignment: CDR1 SGHRS and CDR2 YFSETQ.

The V gene is TRBV12-3 or TRBV12-4, the J gene TRBJ2-5; D gene ambiguous. The V gene lost 3 bases and the J gene lost 1 base, with 15 bases spanning the gap. The CDR3 runs to 16 residues. DNA for the CDR3: TGTGCCAGCAGTTTTCCCGTCGGCGGCTTCCAAGAGACCCAGTACTTC. Amino acids: CASSFPVGGFQETQYF.

The genes are TRBV5-1 and TRBJ1-5; 8 positions agree with TRBD1. Germline CDR1 is SGHRS and CDR2 is YFSETQ. The length of the CDR3 is 16 residues. With V trimmed by 0 bases and J by 2 bases, 4 bases remained unmatched. The CDR3: CASSLGAGGRNQPQHF. DNA of the CDR3: TGCGCCAGCAGCTTGGGGGCAGGGGGCCGCAATCAGCCCCAGCATTTT.

This chain joins TRBV7-9 and TRBJ2-5; 8 nucleotides line up with TRBD2. V lost 5 bases, J lost 5 bases, and 10 bases stayed unmatched. The V gene's germline CDR1 is SEHNR and CDR2 FQNEAQ (reference sequence). The CDR3 is 15 residues long. The CDR3 coding sequence is TGTGCCAGCAGCCCTGGTTGGACTAGCCAGGAGACCCAGTACTTC. Residues: CASSPGWTSQETQYF.

The chain joins TRBV7-7 to TRBJ2-6, with 9 bases matching TRBD1. The J segment lost 2 bases and the V segment lost 5 bases, leaving 7 bases of the junction unmatched. Germline lookup yields CDR1 SSHAT and CDR2 FNYEAQ (reference sequence). This CDR3 has 17 residues. Here the CDR3 reads CASSPGQGFTGANVLTF. The CDR3 nucleotides read TGTGCCAGCAGCCCCGGACAGGGGTTCACTGGGGCCAACGTCCTGACTTTC.

This chain links TRBV20-1 with TRBJ1-4, with D uncertain. The V gene lost 6 bases and the J gene lost 4 bases, with 18 bases spanning the gap. Germline V gene data show CDR1 as DFQATT and CDR2 as SNEGSKA (reference sequence). This CDR3 has 15 amino acids. The CDR3 reads CSAKDGVGVNEKLFF. The CDR3 DNA follows: TGCAGTGCCAAGGATGGGGTCGGGGTTAATGAAAAACTGTTTTTT.

This chain links TRBV4-1 with TRBJ2-2, with a tentative D call TRBD2 (6 bases). The CDR3 runs to 16 residues. V lost 1 base, J lost 0 bases, and 9 bases lay in between. CDR1 and CDR2 from the germline V gene are MGHRA and YSYEKL. CDR3 region: CASSQAGTPNTGELFF. CDR3 nucleotide sequence: TGCGCCAGCAGCCAAGCTGGGACTCCGAACACCGGGGAGCTGTTTTTT.

With regard to this clonotype: A much larger clone lies one base from this, so it may be a read error. CDR3 in amino acids: CACSPRTSSTDTQYF. CDR3 DNA sequence: TGTGCCTGCAGCCCGAGGACTAGCAGCACAGATACGCAGTATTTT. The V gene is TRBV3-1, the J gene TRBJ2-3; 8 bases are shared with TRBD2. The CDR3 has 15 residues. CDR1 and CDR2 from the germline V gene are LGHDT and YNNKEL (reference sequence).

This clonotype was recorded many times. The rearrangement uses TRBV27 and TRBJ1-6, with a weak D call TRBD1 (6 bases). Germline assignment: CDR1 MNHEY and CDR2 SMNVEV (reference sequence). Trimming took off 10 bases at V and 7 bases at J, with 14 bases between the two ends. This CDR3 spans 13 amino acids. The CDR3 loop reads CAIRDRSNSPLHF. CDR3 coding DNA: TGTGCCATCAGAGACAGGAGCAATTCACCCCTCCACTTT.

This clonotype was detected only a few times. This chain uses TRBV27 with TRBJ2-3; D not resolved. Trimming left V 7 bases short and J 4 bases short, with 15 bases between. The CDR3 runs 14 residues. Germline CDR1 is MNHEY and CDR2 is SMNVEV (reference sequence). The CDR3 loop reads CASKSPVRADTQYF. CDR3 bases: TGTGCCAGCAAATCCCCAGTACGGGCAGATACGCAGTATTTT.

In this sample, this clonotype turned up a few times. The chain employs TRBV29-1 and TRBJ2-7, with TRBD1 matching 9 bases. J was trimmed by 4 bases and V by 3 bases; bases with no gene match: 4. The length of the CDR3 is 13 residues. Germline V gene data show CDR1 as SQVTM and CDR2 as ANQGSEA. CDR3 bases: TGCAGCGTTGAGCCGGACAGGGGATACGAGCAGTACTTC. It yields the protein CSVEPDRGYEQYF.

This clonotype was seen more than once but under ten times. Written as DNA, the CDR3 is TGTGCCAGCAGCCCAAGAGCGGGACATGAGCAGTTCTTC. It yields the protein CASSPRAGHEQFF. The chain couples TRBV7-3 to TRBJ2-1; TRBD2 matches at 7 bases. V shed 5 bases and J 8 bases; nucleotides not matched to a gene: 6. CDR1 and CDR2 from the germline V gene are SGHTA and FQGTGA. CDR3 length: 13 residues. Supplemented by reference TRBV7-3 and TRBJ2-1, the full variable domain reads GAGVSQTPSNKVTEKGKYVELRCDPISGHTALYWYRQSLGQGPEFLIYFQGTGAADDSGLPNDRFFAVRPEGSVSTLKIQRTERGDSAVYLCASSPRAGHEQFFGPGTRLTVL.

This clonotype was recorded many times. V is TRBV5-1 and J is TRBJ1-1, with D uncertain. CDR3 length: 13 residues. Germline CDR1 is SGHRS and CDR2 is YFSETQ. Trimming pared 4 bases from V and 11 bases from J, leaving 18 bases between. In DNA form, the CDR3 reads TGCGCCAGCAGCACGGGCCACTACCCGATCGCTTTCTTT. Protein product: CASSTGHYPIAFF.

This clonotype was seen a few times. CDR3 region: CASRSPGLQVVQYF. The CDR3, as DNA: TGTGCCAGCAGATCTCCGGGACTTCAGGTTGTGCAGTACTTC. This chain uses TRBV6-2 or TRBV6-3 with TRBJ2-7; tentatively, D is TRBD2 (6 bases). The V end was cut by 6 bases, the J end by 9 bases, with 21 bases between. This CDR3 has 14 residues. Germline loops: CDR1 MNHEY, CDR2 SVGEGT.

The chain is built from TRBV6-5 and TRBJ2-1; D unclear. The CDR3 has 13 residues. Trimming cost V 4 bases and J 8 bases, with 12 bases left between them. Germline assignment: CDR1 MNHEY and CDR2 SVGAGI. In DNA form, the CDR3 reads TGTGCCAGCAGTTCCCCGCCAACTGATGAGCAGTTCTTC. This gives the protein CASSSPPTDEQFF.

V gene TRBV5-1 combines with J gene TRBJ1-6; D gene ambiguous. This CDR3 region has 13 residues. Germline assignment: CDR1 SGHRS and CDR2 YFSETQ. Trimming shortened V by 4 bases and J by 8 bases, and 10 bases separated the two germline ends. The CDR3 DNA reads TGCGCCAGCAGCCTTGGCGGAGATTCACCCCTCCACTTT. Encoded protein: CASSLGGDSPLHF.

The chain links TRBV12-3 or TRBV12-4 to TRBJ2-1; no reliable D call. CDR3 length: 12 residues. The V gene lost 8 bases and the J gene lost 1 base, with 6 bases spanning the gap. The CDR3 nucleotides read TGTGCCAGCCAAGGGTCCTACAATGAGCAGTTCTTC. Its protein is CASQGSYNEQFF.